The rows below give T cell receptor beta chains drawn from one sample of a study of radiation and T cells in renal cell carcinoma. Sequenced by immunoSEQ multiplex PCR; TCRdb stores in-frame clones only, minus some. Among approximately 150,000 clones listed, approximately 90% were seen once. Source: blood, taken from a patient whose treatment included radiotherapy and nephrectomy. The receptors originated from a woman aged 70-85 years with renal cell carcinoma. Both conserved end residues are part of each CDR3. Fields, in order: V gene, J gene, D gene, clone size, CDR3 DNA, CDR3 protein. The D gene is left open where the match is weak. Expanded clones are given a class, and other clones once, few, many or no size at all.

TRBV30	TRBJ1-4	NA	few	TGTGCCTGGAGTGTATATTCAACCCCAACTAATGAAAAACTGTTTTTT	CAWSVYSTPTNEKLFF
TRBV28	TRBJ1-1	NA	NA	TGTGCCAGCACCACTGGGTGGGGGAGACTAAACACTGAAGCTTTCTTT	CASTTGWGRLNTEAFF
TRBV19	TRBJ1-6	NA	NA	TGTGCCAGTAGTATAGATAGGGCCACGACCTCACCCCTCCACTTT	CASSIDRATTSPLHF
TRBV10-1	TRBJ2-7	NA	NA	TGCGCCAGCAGTGAGGGACAGCCCTCCTACGAGCAGTACTTC	CASSEGQPSYEQYF
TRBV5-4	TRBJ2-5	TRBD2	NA	TGTGCCAGCAGCTTTCCGACTAGCGGGCAAGAGACCCAGTACTTC	CASSFPTSGQETQYF
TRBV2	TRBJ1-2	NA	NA	TGTGCCAGCAGTCCCCATAGAAATAGAGTTGGCTACACCTTC	CASSPHRNRVGYTF
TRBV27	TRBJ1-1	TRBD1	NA	TGTGCCAGCAGTCGGACAGGGGGCAATTGGAACACTGAAGCTTTCTTT	CASSRTGGNWNTEAFF
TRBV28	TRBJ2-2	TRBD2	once	TGTGCCAGCAACCTTAAAAGCGGGGGCCTGAACACCGGGGAGCTGTTTTTT	CASNLKSGGLNTGELFF
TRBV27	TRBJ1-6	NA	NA	TGTGCCAGCAGTTTGGAACTCCCAACCCCATCCTATAATTCACCCCTCCACTTT	CASSLELPTPSYNSPLHF
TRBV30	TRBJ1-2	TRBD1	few	TGTGCCTGGAATGGACAGGGGTTTGGCTACACCTTC	CAWNGQGFGYTF
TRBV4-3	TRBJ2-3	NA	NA	TGCGCCAGCAGCCAAGGTCCGACCACAGATACGCAGTATTTT	CASSQGPTTDTQYF
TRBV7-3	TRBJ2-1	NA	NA	TGTGCCAGCAGCTTAAGTGTTAGCATGGACAATGAGCAGTTCTTC	CASSLSVSMDNEQFF
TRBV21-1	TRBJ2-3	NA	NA	TGTGCCAGCAGCAAACAGGCGAAGGGTAACGGAGATACGCAGTATTTT	CASSKQAKGNGDTQYF
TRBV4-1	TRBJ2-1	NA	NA	TGCGCCAGCAGCCAAGATCTCGCGGGGAGCTACAATGAGCAGTTCTTC	CASSQDLAGSYNEQFF
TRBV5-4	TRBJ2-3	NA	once	TGTGCCAGCAGCACGGGGGGCCCGGGCACAGATACGCAGTATTTT	CASSTGGPGTDTQYF
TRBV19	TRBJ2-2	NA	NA	TGTGCCAGTAGTTGGAGGGAGGATACCGGGGAGCTGTTTTTT	CASSWREDTGELFF
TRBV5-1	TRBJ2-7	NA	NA	TGCGCCAGCAGCGCCGTCGGGCGGGGCGACGAGCAGTACTTC	CASSAVGRGDEQYF
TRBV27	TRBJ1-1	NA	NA	TGTGCCAGCAGTTTAGAAGGGCACACTGAAGCTTTCTTT	CASSLEGHTEAFF
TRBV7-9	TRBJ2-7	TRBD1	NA	TGTGCCAGCAGCTCAAACAGGGGGCGTCAGTACTTC	CASSSNRGRQYF
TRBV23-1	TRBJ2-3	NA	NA	TGCGCCAGCAGTCAACCGGGGACTTCCACAGATACGCAGTATTTT	CASSQPGTSTDTQYF
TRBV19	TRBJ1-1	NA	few	TGTGCCAGTAGTATAGTTGGGGGCAGCGGCACTGAAGCTTTCTTT	CASSIVGGSGTEAFF
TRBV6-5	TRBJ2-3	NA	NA	TGTGCCAGCAGCCGGTGGGGGGCGAGAGAAACGCAGTATTTT	CASSRWGARETQYF
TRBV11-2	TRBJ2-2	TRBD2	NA	TGTGCCAGCAGCTTAGAGAGTTGGGGACTAGCGAACACCGGGGAGCTGTTTTTT	CASSLESWGLANTGELFF
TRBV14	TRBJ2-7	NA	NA	TGTGCCAGCAGCGAGGGACCGCTGGACCCTAAATGGTACTTC	CASSEGPLDPKWYF
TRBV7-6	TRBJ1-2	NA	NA	TGTGCCAGCAGCTTAGCTGGCAAAGCCCCGGGAGGCTACACCTTC	CASSLAGKAPGGYTF
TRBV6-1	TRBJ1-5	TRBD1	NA	TGTGCCAGCAGAGACCAGGGGGCGTTTCAGCCCCAGCATTTT	CASRDQGAFQPQHF
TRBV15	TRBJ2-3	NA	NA	TGTGCCACCAGCAGAGATGGCGCAGATACGCAGTATTTT	CATSRDGADTQYF
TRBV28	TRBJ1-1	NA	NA	TGTGCCATCCGATACCGGGCCAACACTGAAGCTTTCTTT	CAIRYRANTEAFF
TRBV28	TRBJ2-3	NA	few	TGTGCCAGCAGTGGGACGGGCACCCCAGATACGCAGTATTTT	CASSGTGTPDTQYF
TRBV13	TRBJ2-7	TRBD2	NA	TGTGCCAGCAGCTTAGCCGGGACTAGCTCACTCGAGCAGTACTTC	CASSLAGTSSLEQYF
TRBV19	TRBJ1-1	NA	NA	TGTGCCAGTAGCCTCGGGGGGGGGACCCAAGAAGCTTTCTTT	CASSLGGGTQEAFF
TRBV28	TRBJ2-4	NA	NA	TGTGCCAGCAGCGGTGCGGCCAAAAACATTCAGTACTTC	CASSGAAKNIQYF
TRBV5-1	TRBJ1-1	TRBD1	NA	TGCGCCAGCAGCCCTACCACCGGGACAGTGAACACTGAAGCTTTCTTT	CASSPTTGTVNTEAFF
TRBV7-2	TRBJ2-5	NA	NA	TGTGCCAGCAGCTTAGCGGGCTCCGGGGAGACCCAGTACTTC	CASSLAGSGETQYF
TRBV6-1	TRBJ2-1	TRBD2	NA	TGTGCCAGCAGTGGAATAACTAGCGGGGGGGCCAATGAGCAGTTCTTC	CASSGITSGGANEQFF
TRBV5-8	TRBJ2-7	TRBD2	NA	TGTGCCAGCAGCGGGGGGGGAAGTCTTGCCTACGAGCAGTACTTC	CASSGGGSLAYEQYF
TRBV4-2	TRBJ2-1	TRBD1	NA	TGTGCCAGCAGCCTAGCCGGGACAGGGGCCTACAATGAGCAGTTCTTC	CASSLAGTGAYNEQFF
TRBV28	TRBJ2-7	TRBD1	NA	TGTGCCAGCACCAAAGGGACAGGGAGCTACGAGCAGTACTTC	CASTKGTGSYEQYF
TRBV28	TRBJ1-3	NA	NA	TGTGCCAGCAGTCAGGGGTTGTTATTTGGAAACACCATATATTTT	CASSQGLLFGNTIYF
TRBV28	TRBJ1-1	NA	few	TGTGCCAGCAGTTTCGTGGACACTGAAGCTTTCTTT	CASSFVDTEAFF
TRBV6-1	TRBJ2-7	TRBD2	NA	TGTGCCAGCAGTGACCGGAGTAGCGGGGCCCTCTCCTACGAGCAGTACTTC	CASSDRSSGALSYEQYF
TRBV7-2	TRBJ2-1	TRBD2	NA	TGTGCCAGCAGCTTAACCGGGGGGGCCGGCAATGAGCAGTTCTTC	CASSLTGGAGNEQFF
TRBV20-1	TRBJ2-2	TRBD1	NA	TGCAGTGCACAGGGGCCCGGGGAGCTGTTTTTT	CSAQGPGELFF
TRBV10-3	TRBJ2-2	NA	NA	TGTGCCATCAGTGAGTCAGGAGGGGGTATTACCGGGGAGCTGTTTTTT	CAISESGGGITGELFF
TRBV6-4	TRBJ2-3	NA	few	TGTGCCAGCAGCGCGAGGGCAACAGATACGCAGTATTTT	CASSARATDTQYF